This T cell receptor beta chain is drawn from a study of beta chain features in type 1 diabetes. Study overall: Summed over all samples, the examined sorted cells came to more than 85 million. Study conclusions and caveats: Among patients with Type 1 diabetes, TCRB CDR3s were moderately but significantly shorter in every one of the four CD4+ subsets.

A CD45RO/CCR7/CD25/CD127/CD95/CD27 panel sorted naive, central memory, regulatory and stem cell-like memory CD4+ cells. A remark on this clone: The antigen remains unidentified.

The isolated RNA, all of it, was reverse transcribed, so expressed TCRB transcripts were what got sequenced. Produced via immunoSEQ multiplex PCR; TCRdb's table is partial and in-frame only. Of over 100,000 clones in the sample, 30% to 50% were seen once. Per the germline V gene, CDR1 is MNHNY and CDR2 is SVGAGI (reference sequence). The CDR3 length is 14 residues. With 3 bases removed from V and 8 bases from J, the gap between germline ends came to 14 bases. The chain has TRBV6-6 and TRBJ2-1; D might be TRBD1 (6 bases). This clonotype was obtained from a woman aged 18-35 years in good health. Source material: stem cell memory CD4+ T cells from blood. CDR3 sequence reads: CASSYGHTGYEQFF. The CDR3 region has the DNA TGTGCCAGCAGTTATGGACATACAGGGTATGAGCAGTTCTTC.